A single sample is the source of the 32 T cell receptor beta chains below, sequenced in a study of blood T cells in healthy people across ages. The authors ran a second PCR of roughly 6 to 12 cycles using a sample-barcoded 5' primer and a J-beta primer mix. TCRdb reprocessed the 5' RACE reads via MiXCR and lists one record per CDR3 protein. The sample has about 800,000 distinct CDR3 sequences, roughly 25% seen once. The same sample was also studied in work on T cells of mothers and their children.

Sequenced input: blood. The receptors were gathered from a boy aged 5 to 17 in good health.

In its sample, this clonotype was seen a few times. One end of the junction varies from germline; a read error may be responsible. CDR3 nucleotide sequence: TGTGCCAGCAGCCCTCAGACAGGGATCTCCCACGAGCAGTACTTC. It translates to CASSPQTGISHEQYF. The J gene is TRBJ2-7, the V gene TRBV7-2, with 7 bases lining up with TRBD1. This CDR3 contains 15 residues. Germline values: CDR1 SGHTA, CDR2 FQGNSA.

A remark on this clonotype: At one of its ends the junction is not consistent with the germline gene, which may arise from a read error. CDR3 sequence reads: CAGSSPTVGEQFF. In DNA form, the CDR3 reads TGTGCCGGCAGTTCCCCTACGGTGGGTGAGCAGTTCTTC. The chain combines TRBV12-3 or TRBV12-4 with TRBJ2-1; no firm D call. CDR3 length equals 13 residues.

This clonotype showed up just a few times. V is TRBV28 and J is TRBJ2-6; no clear D. The CDR3 contains 16 residues. Germline lookup yields CDR1 MDHEN and CDR2 SYDVKM. Trimming took 2 bases from V and 2 from J, leaving 10 bases between them. The CDR3 bases are TGTGCCAGCAGTTTAGATCCGCGCGCTGGGGCCAACGTCCTGACTTTC. As protein: CASSLDPRAGANVLTF.

This chain connects TRBV10-3 to TRBJ2-5; 7 nucleotides match TRBD1. The better agreement between TRBJ2-7 and the DNA end casts doubt on the J call. Germline V gives CDR1 ENHRY, CDR2 SYGVKD. The CDR3 is 16 residues long. As DNA, the CDR3 is TGTGCCATCAGTGAAAGGCTAGGGACAGTGGGAGACGAGCAGTACTTC. This encodes CAISERLGTVGDEQYF.

The rearrangement joins TRBV9 to TRBJ2-5; D is unresolved. This CDR3 is 14 amino acids long. Trimming removed 4 bases from V and 3 bases from J, with 13 bases in between. Germline V gene sequence: CDR1 SGDLS, CDR2 YYNGEE. CDR3 nucleotide sequence: TGTGCCAGCAGCCCCGGAAGAGTTAAAGAGACCCAGTACTTC. This sequence encodes CASSPGRVKETQYF.

The CDR3 loop is CASSQDSGPRETQYF. The DNA of the CDR3 is TGCGCCAGCAGCCAGGATTCTGGGCCTCGGGAGACCCAGTACTTC. The chain carries TRBV4-3 and TRBJ2-5, with D uncertain. Germline CDR1 LGHNA, CDR2 YSLEER. V dropped 3 bases and J dropped 5 bases, with 16 bases sitting between them. The CDR3 covers 15 residues.

The chain carries TRBV6-2 or TRBV6-3 and TRBJ2-5; 9 bases are a match to TRBD2. The J call may be wrong; the DNA end is better matched by TRBJ2-1. CDR3 length: 16 amino acids. CDR1 is MNHEY and CDR2 is SVGEGT in the germline V gene. This chain's CDR3 is CASSRAGGRSYNEQFF. In DNA, the CDR3 is TGTGCCAGCAGTAGGGCGGGAGGGCGAAGCTACAATGAGCAGTTCTTC.

About this clonotype: At one end, the junction sequence differs from germline, possibly due to a read error. This sequence joins TRBV7-2 and TRBJ2-3, with TRBD2 matching over 14 bases. The germline gives CDR1 SGHTA, CDR2 FQGNSA. The CDR3 is 18 amino acids. In nucleotides, the CDR3 is TGTGCCAGCAGCTTAGCGGGGACTAGCGGGAGTAAGACAGATACGCGGTATTTT. Residues: CASSLAGTSGSKTDTRYF. Combining the CDR3 with reference TRBV7-2 and TRBJ2-3 gives the whole variable domain GAGVSQSPSNKVTEKGKDVELRCDPISGHTALYWYRQSLGQGLEFLIYFQGNSAPDKSGLPSDRFSAERTGGSVSTLTIQRTQQEDSAVYLCASSLAGTSGSKTDTRYFGPGTRLTVL.

V gene TRBV6-2 or TRBV6-3 combines with J gene TRBJ2-3, with D possibly TRBD2 on 6 matching bases. CDR3 length: 14 amino acids. Trimming removed 4 bases from V and 2 bases from J, with 10 bases in between. CDR1 and CDR2 from the germline V gene are MNHEY and SVGEGT. The DNA for the CDR3 is TGTGCCAGCAGTTTTGGGCGGGACACAGATACGCAGTATTTT. This translates into CASSFGRDTDTQYF.

This clonotype was seen a handful of times. The CDR3 sequence is CSVADSDGAFF. For the CDR3, the DNA is TGCAGCGTTGCCGACAGTGACGGAGCTTTCTTT. The genes are TRBV29-1 and TRBJ1-1; possibly TRBD1 for D (5 bases). Germline V gives CDR1 SQVTM, CDR2 ANQGSEA. This CDR3 comprises 11 residues. V was clipped by 4 bases and J by 10 bases, with 13 bases between them.

This clonotype occurred a few times. The chain recombines TRBV5-1 with TRBJ2-1, with 10 nucleotides matching TRBD1. Gene TRBJ2-7 matches the end of the DNA better, so the J call may be wrong. The CDR3 runs 14 residues. Per germline, CDR1 SGHRS and CDR2 YFSETQ. As DNA, the CDR3 is TGCGCCAGCAGCGGGACAGGGGACTCCTACGAGCAGTACTTC. Its protein is CASSGTGDSYEQYF.

The rearrangement joins TRBV6-5 to TRBJ2-7; D ambiguous. The V gene lost 8 bases and the J gene lost 3 bases, with 14 bases spanning the gap. Per germline, CDR1 MNHEY and CDR2 SVGAGI. The CDR3 loop spans 13 amino acids. The CDR3 DNA is TGTGCCAGCGCCCCTGTCCGGATCTACGAGCAGTACTTC. As protein: CASAPVRIYEQYF.

This clonotype appeared a few times. CDR3 coding DNA: TGTGCCAGCAGTCCCAGGGAGGGGGCTGGGTACTTC. Residues: CASSPREGAGYF. The chain has TRBV12-3 or TRBV12-4 and TRBJ2-5; D may match TRBD1 or TRBD2 (7 bases each). This CDR3 has 12 amino acids. Trimming stripped 5 bases from V and 13 bases from J, with 17 bases between.

There are a few counts of this clonotype. This chain uses TRBV12-3 or TRBV12-4 with TRBJ2-7; a possible D gene is TRBD1 (6 bases). V lost 6 bases and J lost 0, with 12 bases in between. This CDR3 is built from 14 residues. The CDR3 DNA follows: TGTGCCAGCAGCCGGACAGACAGCTCCTACGAGCAGTACTTC. This sequence encodes CASSRTDSSYEQYF.

This clonotype has just a few counts. The chain links TRBV9 to TRBJ1-2; 12 bases match TRBD1. J was trimmed by 4 bases and V by 0 bases; bases with no gene match: 1. Looked up from germline, CDR1 is SGDLS and CDR2 is YYNGEE. This CDR3 region has 15 residues. The CDR3 spells CASSVGGQGAYGYTF. The CDR3 DNA is TGTGCCAGCAGCGTAGGGGGACAGGGGGCCTATGGCTACACCTTC.

This chain connects TRBV12-3 or TRBV12-4 to TRBJ1-1, with D possibly being TRBD1 (5 bases). This CDR3 is built from 13 residues. V shed 6 bases and J shed 0 bases, with 8 bases lying between them. The CDR3 is CASRTEMNTEAFF. CDR3 sequence (DNA): TGTGCCAGCAGGACAGAGATGAACACTGAAGCTTTCTTT.

J is TRBJ2-1 and V is TRBV7-9; perhaps TRBD2 as D (5 bases). Trimming removed 2 bases at V and 0 bases at J, with 17 bases between. Germline CDR1 and CDR2: SEHNR and FQNEAQ (reference sequence). The CDR3 totals 18 residues. CDR3 amino acids: CASSLLMDFKLSYNEQFF. The CDR3 DNA sequence: TGTGCCAGCAGCTTATTAATGGACTTTAAACTCTCCTACAATGAGCAGTTCTTC.

The J gene is TRBJ2-7, the V gene TRBV6-1, with D unclear. Per germline, CDR1 MNHNS and CDR2 SASEGT. The V gene lost 0 bases and the J gene lost 8 bases, with 8 bases spanning the gap. The CDR3 consists of 12 residues. CDR3 nucleotide sequence: TGTGCCAGCAGTGAAGCAGGGTTCCAGCAGTACTTC. This codes for CASSEAGFQQYF.

This clonotype has more than one count but fewer than ten. The CDR3 nucleotides read TGTGCCAGCAGCTACCCTGGACACCTCTACGAGCAGTACTTC. It specifies CASSYPGHLYEQYF. The genes are TRBV6-6 and TRBJ2-7, with TRBD1 as a possible D gene (5 bases). Germline V lookup: CDR1 MNHNY, CDR2 SVGAGI (reference sequence). The V gene lost 6 bases and the J gene lost 3 bases, with 15 bases spanning the gap. The length of the CDR3 is 14 residues.

The V gene is TRBV4-1, the J gene TRBJ2-5, with no clear D. The closer fit of TRBJ2-7 to the DNA end suggests the J call may be wrong. This CDR3 has 15 amino acids. Germline V lookup: CDR1 MGHRA, CDR2 YSYEKL. This CDR3 reads CASSHTPTDSYEQYF. As DNA, the CDR3 is TGCGCCAGCAGCCACACCCCGACGGATTCCTACGAGCAGTACTTC.

V usage is TRBV5-1 and J usage is TRBJ1-1, with a weak D call TRBD1 (5 bases). CDR1 and CDR2 from the germline V gene are SGHRS and YFSETQ. Trimming left V 5 bases short and J 5 bases short, with 13 bases between. The CDR3 consists of 13 residues. The CDR3 protein is CASRPLGGTEAFF. Written as DNA, the CDR3 is TGCGCCAGCAGACCCCTCGGGGGGACTGAAGCTTTCTTT.

V and J are TRBV28 and TRBJ2-1; 13 nucleotides agree with TRBD2. This CDR3 contains 16 residues. Germline trimming cut 4 bases from V and 8 bases from J; bases unmatched to any gene: 8. Germline V gene sequence: CDR1 MDHEN, CDR2 SYDVKM. CDR3 region: CASSSSTSGRVDEQFF. DNA of the CDR3: TGTGCCAGCAGTTCCAGTACTAGCGGGAGGGTCGATGAGCAGTTCTTC.

V usage is TRBV12-3 or TRBV12-4 and J usage is TRBJ2-3; D unresolved. CDR3 size: 12 residues. V gave up 2 bases and J gave up 5 bases, with 5 bases separating them. DNA for the CDR3: TGTGCCAGCAGTTTAATAGGAGATACGCAGTATTTT. Its protein product is CASSLIGDTQYF.

This chain joins TRBV5-1 and TRBJ2-5, with a possible D match to TRBD1 (6 bases). Gene TRBJ2-7 matches the end of the DNA better, so the J call may be wrong. Germline assignment: CDR1 SGHRS and CDR2 YFSETQ. The CDR3 spans 15 residues. CDR3 amino acids: CASSLNQGPSYEQYF. CDR3 bases: TGCGCCAGCAGCTTGAACCAGGGGCCCTCCTACGAGCAGTACTTC.

This clonotype turned up a few times. The V gene is TRBV5-1, the J gene TRBJ1-1; TRBD1 is a possible D gene (5 bases). CDR1 is SGHRS, CDR2 YFSETQ, per germline. This CDR3 is built from 16 residues. The V end lost 2 bases, the J end lost 1 base, and 15 bases lay between the germline ends. CDR3 in amino acids: CASSLQGVTGNTEAFF. The CDR3 nucleotides are TGCGCCAGCAGCTTACAAGGGGTGACGGGGAACACTGAAGCTTTCTTT. Combining the CDR3 with reference TRBV5-1 and TRBJ1-1 gives the whole variable domain KAGVTQTPRYLIKTRGQQVTLSCSPISGHRSVSWYQQTPGQGLQFLFEYFSETQRNKGNFPGRFSGRQFSNSRSEMNVSTLELGDSALYLCASSLQGVTGNTEAFFGQGTRLTVV.

The chain joins TRBV12-3 or TRBV12-4 to TRBJ2-3, with 8 bases fitting TRBD2. Unmatched junction bases numbered 4, after V lost 5 bases and J lost 6 bases. This CDR3 has 13 residues. CDR3 sequence reads: CASSAASGDTQYF. DNA for the CDR3: TGTGCCAGCAGTGCCGCTAGCGGGGATACGCAGTATTTT.

This clonotype was detected a few times. V is TRBV4-3 and J is TRBJ2-7; 10 nucleotides match TRBD1. With 4 bases clipped from V and 4 bases from J, the junction kept 4 bases outside the gene matches. Germline V gives CDR1 LGHNA, CDR2 YSLEER. The CDR3 covers 14 residues. The DNA for the CDR3 is TGCGCCAGCAGCCGCCGGGACAGGGGTTACGAGCAGTACTTC. Translation: CASSRRDRGYEQYF.

V and J are TRBV12-3 or TRBV12-4 and TRBJ2-5, with a possible D match to TRBD1 (6 bases). The J call is doubtful: the DNA matches TRBJ2-1 better. The CDR3 extends over 15 amino acids. The CDR3 loop reads CASSPQGMPYNEQFF. The CDR3 DNA sequence: TGTGCCAGCAGTCCACAGGGAATGCCCTACAATGAGCAGTTCTTC.

There are many counts of this clonotype. V and J are TRBV5-1 and TRBJ1-1; no clear D gene. Germline lookup yields CDR1 SGHRS and CDR2 YFSETQ. With 2 bases removed from V and 1 base from J, the gap between germline ends came to 6 bases. The CDR3 is 13 residues long. The DNA for the CDR3 is TGCGCCAGCAGCTTAAGGGCGAACACTGAAGCTTTCTTT. Translation: CASSLRANTEAFF.

This clonotype was seen only a few times. CDR3 DNA: TGTGCCAGCAGCTTGGGGTCAGGTCACTACAATGAGCAGTTCTTC. It codes for CASSLGSGHYNEQFF. The genes are TRBV5-4 and TRBJ2-7, with unresolved D. Gene TRBJ2-1 matches the end of the DNA better, so the J call may be wrong. This CDR3 is built from 15 residues. Germline V gene sequence: CDR1 SGHNT, CDR2 YYREEE (reference sequence).

This rearrangement joins TRBV28 to TRBJ1-4; tentatively, D is TRBD1 (5 bases). Germline CDR1 and CDR2: MDHEN and SYDVKM. The CDR3 is 14 amino acids. The V and J ends lost 1 base and 8 bases respectively, with 11 bases between them. The CDR3 coding sequence is TGTGCCAGCAGTTTATTCCGGGGGGACGAAAAACTGTTTTTT. This codes for CASSLFRGDEKLFF.

This clonotype has a count of ten or more. At one end the junction does not follow the germline gene, possibly because of a read error. V usage is TRBV4-1 and J usage is TRBJ2-7; D tentatively fits TRBD1 or TRBD2 (5 bases each). This CDR3 region has 13 residues. The V gene's germline CDR1 is MGHRA and CDR2 YSYEKL. The CDR3 region has the DNA TGTGCCAGCAGTAGGGGAGCCTCCTACGAGCAGTACTTC. The encoded protein is CASSRGASYEQYF.